Sequencing of this T cell receptor (beta chain) was carried out in a study of T-cell reconstitution after alpha-beta-depleted transplantation in children. General study results and limits: In patients about two months after transplant, alpha-beta T cells reportedly arose from several hundred expanded graft clones. T-cell counts and diversity at one year post-transplant came mainly from newly produced T cells. Surviving recipient T cells and thymic progenitors accounted for the high day-60 TCRbeta diversity observed in some patients.

At least ten counts were recorded for this clonotype. The antigen is unknown. The ends lost 3 bases at V and 0 bases at J; junction bases unmatched: 11. CDR3 length: 20 residues. Germline V lookup: CDR1 SGHRS, CDR2 YFSETQ. For TCRbeta, the library was prepared with unique molecular identifiers. TCRdb re-derived calls from the PCR reads in MiXCR, one entry per CDR3 protein. The table includes 550,000 to 800,000 distinct CDR3 sequences, roughly 13% detected once. The sequencing here drew on PBMCs, taken before TCRalphabeta/CD19-depleted stem cell transplant. The TCR comes from a girl aged 2 to 10 with congenital amegakaryocytic thrombocytopenia, due to receive a stem cell transplant. V usage is TRBV5-1 and J usage is TRBJ2-1; 14 bases align to TRBD2. The CDR3 DNA reads TGCGCCAGCAGCTGGGAGGGACTAGCGGGAGCCTTTAGCTCCTACAATGAGCAGTTCTTC. Translating gives CASSWEGLAGAFSSYNEQFF.